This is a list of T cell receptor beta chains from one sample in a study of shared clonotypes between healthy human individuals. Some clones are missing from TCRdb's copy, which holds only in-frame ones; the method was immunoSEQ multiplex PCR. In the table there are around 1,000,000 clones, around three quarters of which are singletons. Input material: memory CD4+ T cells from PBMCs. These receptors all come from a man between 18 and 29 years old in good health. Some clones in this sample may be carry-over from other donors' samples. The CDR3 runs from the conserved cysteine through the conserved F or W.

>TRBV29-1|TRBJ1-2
CSVRMQGDYGYTF
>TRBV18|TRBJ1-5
CASSPDREQPQHF
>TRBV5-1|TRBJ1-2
CASSPGTGVDYGYTF
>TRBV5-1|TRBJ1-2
CASSPSNYGYTF
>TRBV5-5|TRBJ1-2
CASSSGQAVYGYTF
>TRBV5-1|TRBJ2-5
CASRRGNQETQYF
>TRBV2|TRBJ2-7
CASRPTPGLGRLSSYEQYF
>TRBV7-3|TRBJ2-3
CASSLGMNALTDTQYF
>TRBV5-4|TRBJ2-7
CASSRDRVYEQYF
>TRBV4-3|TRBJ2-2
CASSQDRQATGELFF
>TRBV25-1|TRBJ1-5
CASSESARGRRNQPQHF
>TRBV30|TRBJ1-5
CAWSVTGNQPQHF
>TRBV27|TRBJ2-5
CASSLLGETQYF
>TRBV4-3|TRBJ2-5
CASSQDFRQAQETQYF
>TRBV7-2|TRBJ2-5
CASSLGGSEETQYF
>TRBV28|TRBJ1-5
CASSGGGNQPQHF
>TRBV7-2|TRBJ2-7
CASSSSFEQYF
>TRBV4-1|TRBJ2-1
CASSQNRGDYNEQFF
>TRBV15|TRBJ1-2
CATSRDHRGSPGSGYGYTF
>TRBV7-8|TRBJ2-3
CASSRIEGRHTTDTQYF
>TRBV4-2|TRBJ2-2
CASSQDRARGPGELFF
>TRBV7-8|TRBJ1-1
CASSLYAPGDLTEAFF